One sample yielded the 31 T cell receptor beta chains listed below, sequenced in a study of Graves' ophthalmopathy and Graves' hyperthyroidism. RNA transcripts were the template, and TCR beta CDR3 regions were amplified from them. RT-PCR was first run with HTBI primers, then multiplex PCR in a second round. TCRdb re-derived calls from the multiplex PCR reads in MiXCR, one entry per CDR3 protein. The sample holds about 400,000 distinct CDR3 sequences, more than 20% seen once. Sequencing was carried out using peripheral blood. The receptors were sampled from a woman between 18 and 30 years old with stable Graves' hyperthyroidism.

The rearrangement joins TRBV12-3 or TRBV12-4 to TRBJ1-5; no firm D call. The V and J ends lost 4 bases and 1 base respectively, with 11 bases between them. There are 15 residues in the CDR3. This chain's CDR3 is CASSYSAGSNQPQHF. In DNA, the CDR3 is TGTGCCAGCAGTTATTCGGCGGGAAGCAATCAGCCCCAGCATTTT.

This clonotype occurred many times. This sequence joins TRBV29-1 and TRBJ1-1; no definite D call. Trimming cost V 4 bases and J 5 bases, with 11 bases left between them. Germline-derived CDR1 and CDR2 are SQVTM and ANQGSEA. The CDR3 extends over 12 amino acids. CDR3 bases: TGCAGCGTTGGGGGTTGGGCAACTGAAGCTTTCTTT. It translates to CSVGGWATEAFF.

Ten or more counts support this clonotype. The CDR3: CSASSAQVPSNSPLHF. DNA for the CDR3: TGCAGTGCTAGTAGCGCTCAAGTCCCCTCCAATTCACCCCTCCACTTT. The J gene is TRBJ1-6, the V gene TRBV20-1; no firm D call. V lost 3 bases, J lost 7 bases, and 19 bases lay in between. Germline CDR1 is DFQATT and CDR2 is SNEGSKA (reference sequence). The CDR3 is 16 residues long.

The V and J genes are TRBV7-9 and TRBJ1-6; tentatively, D is TRBD1 (5 bases). The germline V gene encodes CDR1 SEHNR and CDR2 FQNEAQ (reference sequence). V was shortened by 4 bases and J by 0 bases, with 10 bases between the two germline ends. CDR3 length: 16 residues. In DNA, the CDR3 is TGTGCCAGCAGCTCCGGGGGGAGCTCCTATAATTCACCCCTCCACTTT. Translated, it gives CASSSGGSSYNSPLHF.

The chain carries TRBV20-1 and TRBJ2-5; no firm D call. V gave up 6 bases and J gave up 5 bases, with 19 bases separating them. Germline V gives CDR1 DFQATT, CDR2 SNEGSKA (reference sequence). The CDR3 is 14 residues long. CDR3 in DNA: TGCAGTGCCCCTCCTGGTGGCCCCCGTGAGACCCAGTACTTC. The encoded protein is CSAPPGGPRETQYF.

This clonotype was counted ten times or more. An end of the junction differs from the germline gene, which may be a read error. The V gene is TRBV15, the J gene TRBJ1-5; D perhaps matches TRBD1 (6 bases). This CDR3 spans 15 amino acids. Germline lookup yields CDR1 LNHNV and CDR2 YYDKDF (reference sequence). CDR3 nucleotides: TGTGCCGCCAGCAGAGATAGGGGGGCCGATCAGCCCCAGCATTTT. Translating it yields CAASRDRGADQPQHF.

In the case of this clonotype: A read error is possible here, since a much larger clone lies one base away. This CDR3 is CASSEVELAKNIQYF. CDR3 bases: TGTGCCAGCAGTGAAGTAGAGTTAGCCAAAAACATTCAGTACTTC. The rearrangement links TRBV6-1 to TRBJ2-4; D is undetermined. The germline V and J ends were trimmed by 1 base and 0 bases, with 7 bases remaining between them. CDR3 length: 15 amino acids. In germline, CDR1 is MNHNS, CDR2 SASEGT.

This clonotype was seen many times. This chain connects TRBV6-4 to TRBJ2-7; 14 bases are shared with TRBD2. The germline V gene has CDR1 MRHNA and CDR2 SNTAGT. With 5 bases clipped from V and 0 bases from J, the junction kept 6 bases outside the gene matches. The CDR3 totals 17 residues. CDR3 nucleotide sequence: TGTGCCAGCAGTCGACTAGCGGGAGGGATAAGCTCCTACGAGCAGTACTTC. The encoded protein is CASSRLAGGISSYEQYF.

This clonotype has at least ten counts. The chain uses TRBV19 and TRBJ2-5; TRBD2 aligns across 12 bases. The CDR3 loop spans 18 amino acids. Trimming at V came to 0 bases and at J to 5 bases, leaving 10 bases not matched to a gene. Germline V gene data show CDR1 as LNHDA and CDR2 as SQIVND (reference sequence). The CDR3 sequence: CASSIDATSGRGMETQYF. The CDR3 DNA reads as TGTGCCAGTAGTATAGACGCGACTAGCGGGAGAGGGATGGAGACCCAGTACTTC.

The table lists this clonotype with many counts. V is TRBV11-2 and J is TRBJ1-2, with D possibly matching TRBD1 (5 bases). The germline V gene has CDR1 SGHAT and CDR2 FQNNGV. This CDR3 comprises 21 residues. V dropped 1 base and J dropped 1 base, with 28 bases sitting between them. The CDR3 loop is CASSLVPGEIANHPLNYGYTF. The DNA of the CDR3 is TGTGCCAGCAGCTTAGTTCCGGGGGAAATAGCCAACCACCCTCTTAACTATGGCTACACCTTC.

This clonotype was counted at least ten times. V and J are TRBV6-2 or TRBV6-3 and TRBJ1-5; TRBD1 matches at 8 bases. With 5 bases clipped from V and 6 bases from J, the junction kept 6 bases outside the gene matches. Per the germline V gene, CDR1 is MNHEY and CDR2 is SVGEGT. The CDR3 is 14 amino acids. CDR3 nucleotide sequence: TGTGCCAGCAGTGGTCAGGGGGCTCGTCAGCCCCAGCATTTT. It is translated as CASSGQGARQPQHF.

In its sample, this clonotype was seen many times. V usage is TRBV20-1 and J usage is TRBJ2-7; D is unresolved. The CDR3 is made up of 11 amino acids. CDR1 is DFQATT and CDR2 is SNEGSKA in the germline V gene (reference sequence). V lost 6 bases to trimming and J lost 6 bases, with 12 bases between them. This CDR3 reads CSARTLFEQYF. DNA for the CDR3: TGCAGTGCCCGGACCCTTTTCGAGCAGTACTTC.

This clonotype occurred many times. The rearrangement joins TRBV27 to TRBJ1-1; 7 positions match TRBD1. The J segment lost 5 bases and the V segment lost 7 bases, leaving 19 bases of the junction unmatched. The CDR3 covers 17 residues. Per germline, CDR1 MNHEY and CDR2 SMNVEV (reference sequence). The CDR3 loop is CASNQGGGLARTTEAFF. In DNA form, the CDR3 reads TGTGCCAGCAATCAGGGGGGGGGCCTGGCTCGAACGACTGAAGCTTTCTTT.

This clonotype was recorded at least ten times. The chain links TRBV7-2 to TRBJ1-6, with D unresolved. V was trimmed by 4 bases and J by 3 bases, leaving 13 bases between them. Germline V gene sequence: CDR1 SGHTA, CDR2 FQGNSA. The CDR3 spans 16 residues. The CDR3 loop reads CASSSRTDYYNSPLHF. CDR3 DNA: TGTGCCAGCAGCTCGCGGACGGACTACTATAATTCACCCCTCCACTTT.

The gene calls are TRBV12-3 or TRBV12-4 and TRBJ1-1; D unresolved. The CDR3 covers 13 residues. V lost 10 bases, J lost 0 bases, and 12 bases lay in between. DNA of the CDR3: TGTGCCACCGAAAAAGGGATGAACACTGAAGCTTTCTTT. Its protein is CATEKGMNTEAFF.

The J gene is TRBJ1-6, the V gene TRBV12-3 or TRBV12-4; no reliable D call. The CDR3 covers 16 residues. V was trimmed by 4 bases and J by 10 bases, leaving 20 bases between them. This CDR3 reads CASSSARMVSGSPLHF. The CDR3, as DNA: TGTGCCAGCAGTTCGGCCAGAATGGTCAGTGGGTCACCCCTCCACTTT.

This clonotype has at least ten counts. The rearrangement joins TRBV2 to TRBJ2-7; possible D gene TRBD2, 5 bases. Germline CDR1 SNHLY, CDR2 FYNNEI. The V end was cut by 4 bases, the J end by 2 bases, with 9 bases between. The CDR3 covers 13 residues. DNA of the CDR3: TGTGCCAGCAGTGGAGGGATTCCCTACGAGCAGTACTTC. Translating gives CASSGGIPYEQYF.

The table lists this clonotype with many counts. V is TRBV24-1 and J is TRBJ2-2; D is tentatively TRBD1 or TRBD2 (5 bases each). Germline loops: CDR1 KGHDR, CDR2 SFDVKD. The CDR3 length is 18 residues. Between the trimmed V and J ends, which lost 5 bases and 0 bases, there was a span of 18 bases. DNA for the CDR3: TGTGCCACCAGTGGATTAGCCGGGACGATCGCGAACACCGGGGAGCTGTTTTTT. It specifies CATSGLAGTIANTGELFF.

This clonotype was picked up many times. The CDR3 bases are TGCAGTGCTAGAGATCCCCTAGATCGTTCCTACGAGCAGTACTTC. Protein product: CSARDPLDRSYEQYF. J is TRBJ2-7 and V is TRBV20-1; D gene unclear. This CDR3 region has 15 residues. The V end was cut by 0 bases, the J end by 1 base, with 13 bases between. Germline V gene data show CDR1 as DFQATT and CDR2 as SNEGSKA (reference sequence).

This clonotype was recorded at least ten times. The V and J genes are TRBV30 and TRBJ2-7, with D perhaps assigned TRBD1 or TRBD2 (5 bases each). This CDR3 has 11 amino acids. Germline CDR1 reads GTSNPN; CDR2 reads SVGIG (reference sequence). Trimming removed 0 bases at V and 9 bases at J, with 9 bases between. CDR3 loop: CAWSVGGLQYF. The CDR3 DNA sequence: TGTGCCTGGAGTGTTGGGGGATTGCAGTACTTC.

This clonotype was recorded many times. V usage is TRBV2 and J usage is TRBJ2-7; no firm D call. CDR1 is SNHLY and CDR2 is FYNNEI in the germline V gene. The CDR3 length is 13 residues. Trimming took off 3 bases at V and 0 bases at J, with 6 bases between the two ends. The CDR3 loop reads CASSEGNSYEQYF. The CDR3 DNA follows: TGTGCCAGCAGTGAGGGCAACTCCTACGAGCAGTACTTC.

With respect to this clonotype: Just one base apart from a much larger clone, this may be a read error. The chain joins TRBV7-2 to TRBJ2-7, with D uncertain. The CDR3 has 15 amino acids. The germline CDR1 and CDR2 sequences are SGHTA and FQGNSA. The CDR3 region has the DNA TGTGCCAGCAGCTTAGCTCGCGGTCAGGCATACGGGCAGTACTTC. Protein product: CASSLARGQAYGQYF.

The chain is built from TRBV7-3 and TRBJ2-2; D call uncertain. Trimming shortened V by 2 bases and J by 0 bases, and 4 bases separated the two germline ends. The CDR3 has 14 amino acids. Germline V gene sequence: CDR1 SGHTA, CDR2 FQGTGA. CDR3 nucleotides: TGTGCCAGCAGCTTAGAACCGAACACCGGGGAGCTGTTTTTT. This translates into CASSLEPNTGELFF.

The table lists this clonotype with many counts. This chain uses TRBV29-1 with TRBJ2-2; 8 positions match TRBD2. The CDR3 consists of 13 residues. Germline lookup yields CDR1 SQVTM and CDR2 ANQGSEA. V lost 2 bases, J lost 6 bases, and 2 bases stayed unmatched. The CDR3 loop reads CSVETGGSGELFF. The CDR3 nucleotides read TGCAGCGTTGAAACGGGAGGGTCCGGGGAGCTGTTTTTT.

Ten or more counts support this clonotype. The V call is TRBV28, the J call TRBJ2-4; perhaps TRBD1 as D (6 bases). This CDR3 region has 14 residues. V was shortened by 6 bases and J by 7 bases, with 16 bases between the two germline ends. The germline V gene has CDR1 MDHEN and CDR2 SYDVKM. In nucleotides, the CDR3 is TGTGCCAGCAGCACAGGGTACCCGAAGAACATTCAGTACTTC. It codes for CASSTGYPKNIQYF. Based on the CDR3 plus reference TRBV28 and TRBJ2-4, the full variable domain is DVKVTQSSRYLVKRTGEKVFLECVQDMDHENMFWYRQDPGLGLRLIYFSYDVKMKEKGDIPEGYSVSREKKERFSLILESASTNQTSMYLCASSTGYPKNIQYFGAGTRLSVL.

This clonotype occurred many times. The V and J genes are TRBV27 and TRBJ2-7; TRBD2 matches at 7 bases. V dropped 5 bases and J dropped 0; count of bases not matched to a gene: 7. The CDR3 is 15 amino acids. Germline V gene lookup returns CDR1 MNHEY and CDR2 SMNVEV (reference sequence). CDR3 nucleotides: TGTGCCAGCAGTGTGAGACTAGCCAGCTCCTACGAGCAGTACTTC. This sequence encodes CASSVRLASSYEQYF.

Many counts were recorded for this clonotype. This chain uses TRBV7-2 with TRBJ1-5; no clear D gene. Germline CDR1 reads SGHTA; CDR2 reads FQGNSA. V was cut by 1 base and J by 3 bases, with 10 bases left in between. The CDR3 is 15 amino acids. The CDR3 DNA sequence: TGTGCCAGCAGCTTAGGCTTCGCAGCCAATCAGCCCCAGCATTTT. This sequence encodes CASSLGFAANQPQHF.

The chain employs TRBV6-1 and TRBJ1-5, with 9 nucleotides matching TRBD1. With V trimmed by 1 base and J by 5 bases, 3 bases remained unmatched. This CDR3 region has 15 residues. Per germline, CDR1 MNHNS and CDR2 SASEGT. The CDR3: CASSEDGQGYQPQHF. DNA of the CDR3: TGTGCCAGCAGTGAAGATGGACAGGGGTATCAGCCCCAGCATTTT.

This clonotype came up many times. V is TRBV28 and J is TRBJ1-2, with D perhaps TRBD1 (5 bases). From germline, CDR1 is MDHEN and CDR2 SYDVKM. V was cut by 5 bases and J by 1 base, with 8 bases left in between. CDR3 length equals 13 residues. The CDR3 DNA follows: TGTGCCAGCAGTCCGACAGATAACTATGGCTACACCTTC. Encoded protein: CASSPTDNYGYTF.

This clonotype was detected ten times or more. The chain recombines TRBV12-5 with TRBJ2-5; 7 nucleotides agree with TRBD1. In germline, CDR1 is LGHNT, CDR2 FRNRAP. The CDR3 covers 12 residues. The CDR3 sequence: CASRGYQETQYF. Written as DNA, the CDR3 is TGTGCCTCCAGGGGGTACCAAGAGACCCAGTACTTC.

The chain links TRBV6-5 to TRBJ2-2; TRBD2 matches 7 bases. This CDR3 has 16 amino acids. Unmatched junction bases numbered 2, after V lost 0 bases and J lost 1 base. CDR1 MNHEY and CDR2 SVGAGI come from the germline V gene. CDR3 amino acids: CASSYSGGGNTGELFF. Written as DNA, the CDR3 is TGTGCCAGCAGTTACTCTGGCGGGGGGAACACCGGGGAGCTGTTTTTT.